A single sample gave rise to the 11 T cell receptor beta chains below, sequenced in a study of T cells in Graves' hyperthyroidism and ophthalmopathy. Amplification yielded TCR beta CDR3 regions, with RNA transcripts as the source. In the first-round RT-PCR of the TCR CDR3, the HTBI primer set was used. TCRdb itself ran the multiplex PCR reads through MiXCR, one entry per CDR3 protein. This sample yields under 700,000 distinct CDR3 sequences, of which over 15% are seen a single time; 15% to 20% belongs to the top ten. Sequencing was carried out using blood. Every receptor here comes from a woman in her late teens or twenties with Graves' hyperthyroidism.

This clonotype occurred many times. The V call is TRBV4-1, the J call TRBJ1-4, with D hard to call. The CDR3 has 12 residues. From germline, CDR1 is MGHRA and CDR2 YSYEKL. The V and J ends lost 1 base and 8 bases respectively, with 5 bases between them. The CDR3 reads CASSQVREKLFF. CDR3 nucleotide sequence: TGCGCCAGCAGCCAAGTACGAGAAAAACTGTTTTTT.

Ten or more counts support this clonotype. Here the CDR3 reads CASSQRTAPYEQYF. CDR3 sequence (DNA): TGTGCCAGCAGCCAGAGGACGGCACCCTACGAGCAGTACTTC. V is TRBV7-2 and J is TRBJ2-7; D uncertain. CDR3 length equals 14 residues. CDR1 and CDR2 (germline): SGHTA, FQGNSA. V was cut by 5 bases and J by 2 bases, with 13 bases left in between.

This clonotype was seen more than once but under ten times. The V and J genes are TRBV6-1 and TRBJ2-1; 9 bases agree with TRBD2. Unmatched junction bases numbered 11, after V lost 5 bases and J lost 0 bases. From germline, CDR1 is MNHNS and CDR2 SASEGT. The CDR3 is 18 amino acids. CDR3 sequence (DNA): TGTGCCAGCAGTACGGGACTAGCACCCCTGAGCTCCTACAATGAGCAGTTCTTC. As protein: CASSTGLAPLSSYNEQFF.

The V and J genes are TRBV11-2 and TRBJ2-2, with 8 bases that match TRBD1. This CDR3 is 17 amino acids long. The V gene's germline CDR1 is SGHAT and CDR2 FQNNGV. The V gene end was trimmed by 3 bases and the J gene end by 4 bases; junction bases not matched to a gene: 10. As DNA, the CDR3 is TGTGCCAGCAGCTTCGTCCAGGGGGCGCCGGTCACCGGGGAGCTGTTTTTT. Its protein is CASSFVQGAPVTGELFF.

This clonotype came up many times. This chain joins TRBV7-9 and TRBJ1-2; maybe TRBD1 (6 bases). The CDR3 is 13 residues long. Per germline, CDR1 SEHNR and CDR2 FQNEAQ (reference sequence). Trimming removed 3 bases at V and 6 bases at J, with 11 bases between. The CDR3 DNA reads TGTGCCAGCAGCTTCCTGCAGGGGAATGGCTACACCTTC. Translation gives CASSFLQGNGYTF.

The V call is TRBV6-1, the J call TRBJ2-3; 8 nucleotides line up with TRBD2. Germline V gene data show CDR1 as MNHNS and CDR2 as SASEGT. There are 16 residues in the CDR3. Unmatched junction bases numbered 8, after V lost 5 bases and J lost 1 base. This CDR3 is CASSREGRGGTDTQYF. For the CDR3, the DNA is TGTGCCAGCAGTCGGGAGGGGCGGGGGGGCACAGATACGCAGTATTTT.

This clonotype was picked up a small number of times. This chain joins TRBV5-5 and TRBJ2-7; D not certain. CDR1 is SGHKS and CDR2 is YYEKEE in the germline V gene (reference sequence). The CDR3 has 13 residues. V gave up 0 bases and J gave up 0 bases, with 4 bases separating them. CDR3 loop: CASSLAFSYEQYF. CDR3 nucleotide sequence: TGTGCCAGCAGCTTGGCCTTCTCCTACGAGCAGTACTTC.

This clonotype was found many times. The rearrangement uses TRBV24-1 and TRBJ1-1; TRBD1 matches at 9 bases. The CDR3 runs 15 residues. The V and J ends lost 4 bases and 5 bases, in that order; junction bases with no gene match: 7. Germline V CDR1 and CDR2: KGHDR, SFDVKD. The CDR3 DNA reads as TGTGCCACCAGTGACACCGGGACAGGGCGAACTGAAGCTTTCTTT. Protein: CATSDTGTGRTEAFF.

This sequence joins TRBV5-1 and TRBJ1-3; the D gene is possibly TRBD1 (6 bases). The CDR3 is 13 amino acids. Germline-derived CDR1 and CDR2 are SGHRS and YFSETQ. Trimming removed 8 bases from V and 7 bases from J, with 16 bases in between. The CDR3 sequence is CASQGGDRNTIYF. CDR3 DNA: TGCGCCAGTCAAGGGGGGGACCGGAACACCATATATTTT.

This clonotype was seen only a few times. J is TRBJ1-2 and V is TRBV5-1, with D unresolved. Germline CDR1 and CDR2: SGHRS and YFSETQ. CDR3 size: 14 residues. The V gene lost 4 bases and the J gene lost 2 bases, with 12 bases spanning the gap. The CDR3 DNA reads TGCGCCAGCAGCCCGTCGGGATCCAACTATGGCTACACCTTC. Its protein product is CASSPSGSNYGYTF.

This clonotype was recorded many times. The chain recombines TRBV3-1 with TRBJ1-2; TRBD1 agrees at 7 bases. The V gene's germline CDR1 is LGHDT and CDR2 YNNKEL (reference sequence). The ends lost 4 bases at V and 6 bases at J; junction bases unmatched: 8. The length of the CDR3 is 14 residues. For the CDR3, the DNA is TGTGCCAGCAGCCCCTTAAGAACAGGGGATGGCTACACCTTC. It specifies CASSPLRTGDGYTF. Using reference TRBV3-1 and TRBJ1-2 for the parts outside the CDR3, the full variable domain is DTAVSQTPKYLVTQMGNDKSIKCEQNLGHDTMYWYKQDSKKFLKIMFSYNNKELIINETVPNRFSPKSPDKAHLNLHINSLELGDSAVYFCASSPLRTGDGYTFGSGTRLTVV.